This TCR beta chain was recorded in a study of cytomegalovirus exposure and HLA in healthy donors. This clone was seen only a few times. Antigen unknown. At the DNA level, this CDR3 is encoded by other sequences in the same sample as well. With 60 Vbeta and 13 Jbeta primers, the PCR was carried out. Clones were sequenced by immunoSEQ multiplex PCR, and TCRdb holds only the in-frame ones, with some missing. The sample yields 150,000 to 200,000 clones, about four fifths seen once. V was trimmed by 2 bases and J by 2 bases, leaving 11 bases between them. CDR3 size: 14 residues. Germline CDR1 SGHNT, CDR2 YYREEE (reference sequence). Study-wide results and caveats: In a later analysis, the majority of CMV-associated beta chains seemingly showed HLA restriction.

The TCR sequence derives from a woman younger than 30 in good health and CMV-seropositive. This chain connects TRBV5-4 to TRBJ2-7, with D possibly matching TRBD1 (5 bases). The sample taken for sequencing was PBMCs. CDR3 region: CASSLQVSTYEQYF. CDR3 nucleotide sequence: TGTGCCAGCAGCTTACAGGTTTCAACCTACGAGCAGTACTTC. The entire variable domain, with the rest obtained from reference TRBV5-4 and TRBJ2-7, is as follows: ETGVTQSPTHLIKTRGQQVTLRCSSQSGHNTVSWYQQALGQGPQFIFQYYREEENGRGNFPPRFSGLQFPNYSSELNVNALELDDSALYLCASSLQVSTYEQYFGPGTRLTVT.